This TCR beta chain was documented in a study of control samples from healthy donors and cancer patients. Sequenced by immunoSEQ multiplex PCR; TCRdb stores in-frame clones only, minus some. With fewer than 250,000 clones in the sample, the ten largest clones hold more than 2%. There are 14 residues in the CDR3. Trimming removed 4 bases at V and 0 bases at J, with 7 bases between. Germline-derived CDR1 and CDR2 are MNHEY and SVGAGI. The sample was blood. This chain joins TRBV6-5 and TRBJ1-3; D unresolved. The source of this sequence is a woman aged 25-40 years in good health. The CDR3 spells CASSFDNSGNTIYF. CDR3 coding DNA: TGTGCCAGCAGTTTCGACAACTCTGGAAACACCATATATTTT.